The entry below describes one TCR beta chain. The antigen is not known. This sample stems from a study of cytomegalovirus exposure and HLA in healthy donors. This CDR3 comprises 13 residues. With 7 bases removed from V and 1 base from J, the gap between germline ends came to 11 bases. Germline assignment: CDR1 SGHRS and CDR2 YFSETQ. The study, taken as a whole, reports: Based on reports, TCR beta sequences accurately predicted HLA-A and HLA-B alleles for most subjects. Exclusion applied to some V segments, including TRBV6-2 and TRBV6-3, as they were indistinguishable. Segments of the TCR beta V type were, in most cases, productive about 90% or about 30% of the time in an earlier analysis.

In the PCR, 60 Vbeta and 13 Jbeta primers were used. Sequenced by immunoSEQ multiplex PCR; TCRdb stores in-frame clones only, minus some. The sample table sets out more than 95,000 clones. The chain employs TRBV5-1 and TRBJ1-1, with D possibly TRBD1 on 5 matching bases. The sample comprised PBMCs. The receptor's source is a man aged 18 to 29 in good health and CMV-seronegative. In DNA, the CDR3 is TGCGCCAGCGCCTGGGGGGAGAACACTGAAGCTTTCTTT. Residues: CASAWGENTEAFF.